These 20 T cell receptor beta chains originate from one sample sequenced in a study of long-term antiretroviral therapy in people with HIV. Researchers report immunoSEQ v3.0 was run at survey level. Data came from immunoSEQ multiplex PCR; TCRdb stores just in-frame clones and leaves some out. This sample has tens of thousands of clones; around 81% occur once, and the top ten carry roughly 7%. The input for sequencing was unsorted PBMCs, taken 1.5 years after starting antiretroviral therapy. The source of these receptors is a young man with HIV.

This chain joins TRBV4-3 and TRBJ1-2; D unclear. This CDR3 has 15 residues. Trimming took off 4 bases at V and 4 bases at J, with 16 bases between the two ends. Germline CDR1 reads LGHNA; CDR2 reads YSLEER. The DNA for the CDR3 is TGCGCCAGCAGCCCCCAGACGGACGGGGTCTATGGCTACACCTTC. Encoded protein: CASSPQTDGVYGYTF.

In this sample, this clone turned up once. The V call is TRBV11-2, the J call TRBJ1-1; D is ambiguous. CDR3 length: 14 amino acids. V was shortened by 5 bases and J by 1 base, with 11 bases between the two germline ends. Per the germline V gene, CDR1 is SGHAT and CDR2 is FQNNGV. The CDR3 is CASSIRWTNTEAFF. DNA for the CDR3: TGTGCCAGCAGCATCCGATGGACGAACACTGAAGCTTTCTTT. Supplemented by reference TRBV11-2 and TRBJ1-1, the full variable domain reads EAGVAQSPRYKIIEKRQSVAFWCNPISGHATLYWYQQILGQGPKLLIQFQNNGVVDDSQLPKDRFSAERLKGVDSTLKIQPAKLEDSAVYLCASSIRWTNTEAFFGQGTRLTVV.

This clone was seen a handful of times. The chain employs TRBV7-2 and TRBJ1-6; D is unresolved. V lost 5 bases and J lost 3, with 11 bases in between. Germline V gene data show CDR1 as SGHTA and CDR2 as FQGNSA. The CDR3 consists of 15 residues. As DNA, the CDR3 is TGTGCCAGCAGCCCATACACCGGCTATAATTCACCCCTCCACTTT. Amino acids: CASSPYTGYNSPLHF. Using reference TRBV7-2 and TRBJ1-6 for the parts outside the CDR3, the full variable domain is GAGVSQSPSNKVTEKGKDVELRCDPISGHTALYWYRQSLGQGLEFLIYFQGNSAPDKSGLPSDRFSAERTGGSVSTLTIQRTQQEDSAVYLCASSPYTGYNSPLHFGNGTRLTVT.

The rearrangement joins TRBV6-1 to TRBJ2-2; 8 bases are a match to TRBD2. V shed 4 bases, J shed 6 bases, and the junction held 4 bases outside the gene matches. The CDR3 loop spans 14 amino acids. Germline CDR1 is MNHNS and CDR2 is SASEGT. CDR3 loop: CASSGLAKAGELFF. The CDR3 DNA is TGTGCCAGCAGTGGACTAGCGAAGGCCGGGGAGCTGTTTTTT.

This clone rates as medium-sized (0.01 to 0.1%). The rearrangement links TRBV4-2 to TRBJ2-3, with a tentative D call TRBD2 (5 bases). The germline V gene has CDR1 LGHNA and CDR2 YNFKEQ. The CDR3 has 14 residues. V dropped 1 base and J dropped 6 bases, with 11 bases sitting between them. CDR3 in DNA: TGTGCCAGCAGCCAAGGGTCCGGGGAGGATACGCAGTATTTT. Protein sequence: CASSQGSGEDTQYF.

On this clone itself: A junction end diverges from the germline sequence, so it may reflect a read error. Other DNA sequences in the sample encode the same CDR3. The V and J genes are TRBV7-9 and TRBJ2-1; 8 bases line up with TRBD1. The CDR3 runs 13 residues. From germline, CDR1 is SEHNR and CDR2 FQNEAQ (reference sequence). The chain's CDR3 is CASSLQGGDEQFF. The CDR3, as DNA: TGCGCCAGCAGCTTACAGGGGGGCGATGAGCAGTTCTTC.

The table lists this clone with a few counts. Different DNA sequences within this sample yield the same CDR3. The chain uses TRBV6-6 and TRBJ1-1, with D perhaps matching TRBD1 (6 bases). The germline CDR1 and CDR2 sequences are MNHNY and SVGAGI (reference sequence). V was shortened by 6 bases and J by 2 bases, with 13 bases between the two germline ends. This CDR3 is built from 14 residues. The CDR3 coding sequence is TGTGCCAGCAGCCCGACAGGAGCAAACACTGAAGCTTTCTTT. Protein sequence: CASSPTGANTEAFF.

The rearrangement uses TRBV11-3 and TRBJ2-1; tentative D call: TRBD1 (5 bases). In germline, CDR1 is SGHNT, CDR2 YENEEA. Trimming cost V 6 bases and J 4 bases, with 16 bases left between them. The CDR3 contains 15 residues. The CDR3 bases are TGTGCCAGCAGTTTTGGGGCCCCCACGTACAATGAGCAGTTCTTC. Amino acid sequence: CASSFGAPTYNEQFF.

This chain links TRBV29-1 with TRBJ2-3; D unresolved. Germline V CDR1 and CDR2: SQVTM, ANQGSEA. V was pared by 6 bases and J by 0 bases, with 10 bases between. The CDR3 is 13 amino acids. This CDR3 is CSVGGSSTDTQYF. Here the CDR3 DNA reads TGCAGCGTAGGTGGTTCTAGCACAGATACGCAGTATTTT.

This clone turned up a few times. This chain uses TRBV7-9 with TRBJ2-7, with D tentatively TRBD1 (6 bases). Germline lookup yields CDR1 SEHNR and CDR2 FQNEAQ (reference sequence). Trimming stripped 5 bases from V and 2 bases from J, with 13 bases between. The CDR3 covers 14 residues. The CDR3 DNA reads as TGTGCCAGCAGCGGACAGACAGGCACCTACGAGCAGTACTTC. This codes for CASSGQTGTYEQYF.

This clone has a handful of counts. This chain uses TRBV18 with TRBJ2-3, with 7 bases identical to TRBD2. This CDR3 is built from 19 residues. V lost 1 base and J lost 4; bases outside the gene matches: 17. CDR1 is KGHSH, CDR2 LQKENI, per germline. Written as DNA, the CDR3 is TGTGCCAGCTCACCACTCTGGGAAAGTAGCGGGCCCGGTGCAGATACGCAGTATTTT. It specifies CASSPLWESSGPGADTQYF.

This chain links TRBV12-5 with TRBJ2-2; TRBD1 is a possible D gene (5 bases). V shed 0 bases and J shed 6 bases, with 11 bases lying between them. Germline CDR1 reads LGHNT; CDR2 reads FRNRAP. This CDR3 is 15 amino acids long. Here the CDR3 DNA reads TGTGCTAGTGGTTTGGTAGCAGGGATGTCCGGGGAGCTGTTTTTT. Amino acid sequence: CASGLVAGMSGELFF.

J is TRBJ2-7 and V is TRBV4-3; possibly TRBD2 for D (6 bases). V was trimmed by 0 bases and J by 6 bases, leaving 15 bases between them. The CDR3 covers 15 residues. CDR1 LGHNA and CDR2 YSLEER come from the germline V gene. For the CDR3, the DNA is TGCGCCAGCAGCCAAGATAGGAGGGTTTTCGCCGAGCAGTACTTC. This translates into CASSQDRRVFAEQYF.

The chain is built from TRBV5-6 and TRBJ1-6, with D tentatively TRBD1 (5 bases). Trimming cost V 0 bases and J 6 bases, with 16 bases left between them. The CDR3 spans 17 residues. From germline, CDR1 is SGHDT and CDR2 YYEEEE. CDR3: CASSLGSKGRSNSPLHF. As DNA, the CDR3 is TGTGCCAGCAGCTTGGGGAGCAAGGGACGGTCTAATTCACCCCTCCACTTT.

This rearrangement joins TRBV5-5 to TRBJ2-1; a possible D gene is TRBD2 (5 bases). This CDR3 has 13 amino acids. V was pared by 3 bases and J by 7 bases, with 11 bases between. Germline CDR1 and CDR2: SGHKS and YYEKEE (reference sequence). As DNA, the CDR3 is TGTGCCAGCAGCTGGGCCCCGGGGAATGAGCAGTTCTTC. Protein sequence: CASSWAPGNEQFF.

The chain is built from TRBV7-7 and TRBJ2-2; 9 bases match TRBD1. Germline assignment: CDR1 SSHAT and CDR2 FNYEAQ (reference sequence). J lost 2 bases, V lost 4 bases, and 2 bases had no gene match. The CDR3 loop spans 15 amino acids. CDR3 protein: CASSSGQGNTGELFF. The CDR3 DNA is TGTGCCAGCAGCTCGGGACAGGGAAACACCGGGGAGCTGTTTTTT.

This clone appeared a few times. This chain links TRBV19 with TRBJ2-7; 8 bases fit TRBD1. The V and J ends lost 1 base and 0 bases, in that order; junction bases with no gene match: 5. Per the germline V gene, CDR1 is LNHDA and CDR2 is SQIVND (reference sequence). The CDR3 covers 16 residues. The CDR3 sequence is CASSIGPQGASYEQYF. CDR3 nucleotides: TGTGCCAGTAGTATAGGCCCCCAGGGGGCCTCCTACGAGCAGTACTTC.

This clone was picked up a small number of times. The V call is TRBV6-6, the J call TRBJ2-2, with 13 positions matching TRBD2. Per the germline V gene, CDR1 is MNHNY and CDR2 is SVGAGI (reference sequence). CDR3 length: 16 amino acids. V was pared by 4 bases and J by 6 bases, with 5 bases of the junction left unmatched. The CDR3 DNA sequence: TGTGCCAGCAGTTCAACTAGCGGGAGGGGCGCCGGGGAGCTGTTTTTT. Translating it yields CASSSTSGRGAGELFF.

The rearrangement uses TRBV27 and TRBJ1-1; the D is unclear. The CDR3 consists of 14 residues. V was clipped by 6 bases and J by 0 bases, with 11 bases between them. In germline, CDR1 is MNHEY, CDR2 SMNVEV (reference sequence). In DNA, the CDR3 is TGTGCCAGCAGCATAAAGACCATGAACACTGAAGCTTTCTTT. Translated: CASSIKTMNTEAFF.

V gene TRBV5-4 combines with J gene TRBJ2-5; a possible D gene is TRBD1 (6 bases). This CDR3 is built from 14 residues. Trimming removed 4 bases at V and 3 bases at J, with 13 bases between. The germline V gene encodes CDR1 SGHNT and CDR2 YYREEE (reference sequence). CDR3 sequence (DNA): TGTGCCAGCAGCAAAAATCAGGGGAAAGAGACCCAGTACTTC. It translates to CASSKNQGKETQYF.